One sample yielded the 21 T cell receptor beta chains listed below, sequenced in a study of identical twins. Using its own MiXCR run on the 5' RACE reads, TCRdb lists one record per CDR3 protein. The sample has 200,000 to 250,000 distinct CDR3 sequences, more than 9% seen once. Sequences were obtained from memory T cells sorted from blood. All receptors come from a man aged 50-59 years in good health.

Ten or more counts support this clonotype. The J gene is TRBJ1-1, the V gene TRBV6-1; no definite D call. The germline V gene has CDR1 MNHNS and CDR2 SASEGT. V lost 7 bases and J lost 2, with 14 bases in between. The CDR3 runs 14 residues. The CDR3 DNA reads TGTGCCAGCATCGGGCTGAACCCTAACACTGAAGCTTTCTTT. It yields the protein CASIGLNPNTEAFF.

This clonotype was counted between two and nine times. The V and J genes are TRBV11-1 and TRBJ2-3; D may match TRBD1 or TRBD2 (5 bases each). Germline CDR1 reads SGHAT; CDR2 reads FQDESV (reference sequence). V was shortened by 5 bases and J by 1 base, with 10 bases between the two germline ends. The CDR3 has 14 residues. CDR3: CASSQGRGTDTQYF. DNA of the CDR3: TGTGCCAGCAGCCAGGGACGAGGCACAGATACGCAGTATTTT.

This clonotype has a handful of counts. The chain carries TRBV14 and TRBJ2-3; D gene unclear. The CDR3 runs 14 residues. Trimming cost V 4 bases and J 4 bases, with 12 bases left between them. Germline lookup yields CDR1 SGHDN and CDR2 FVKESK. The DNA of the CDR3 is TGTGCCAGCAGCCGCAGATGGCTTTCAGATACGCAGTATTTT. This translates into CASSRRWLSDTQYF.

A few counts support this clonotype. The chain carries TRBV29-1 and TRBJ2-7; D is uncertain. The CDR3 is 13 amino acids. Trimming removed 5 bases from V and 0 bases from J, with 11 bases in between. Germline loops: CDR1 SQVTM, CDR2 ANQGSEA. CDR3: CSVLPGDSYEQYF. CDR3 in DNA: TGCAGCGTTCTTCCAGGAGACTCCTACGAGCAGTACTTC.

In this sample, this clonotype turned up a few times. The rearrangement joins TRBV5-1 to TRBJ1-4; D is uncertain. The germline gives CDR1 SGHRS, CDR2 YFSETQ. The germline V and J ends were trimmed by 2 bases and 8 bases, with 13 bases remaining between them. This CDR3 contains 14 residues. CDR3 DNA: TGCGCCAGCAGCTTCACAGTGGCGGGGGAAAAACTGTTTTTT. This translates into CASSFTVAGEKLFF.

This clonotype has a handful of counts. This CDR3 is CASSLTADGAQYF. Here the CDR3 DNA reads TGCGCCAGCAGCCTAACAGCCGACGGGGCCCAGTACTTC. This rearrangement joins TRBV5-1 to TRBJ2-5; weak D call: TRBD2 (5 bases). The CDR3 has 13 residues. Between the trimmed V and J ends, which lost 4 bases and 9 bases, there was a span of 16 bases. Germline assignment: CDR1 SGHRS and CDR2 YFSETQ.

The rearrangement joins TRBV3-1 to TRBJ2-1; tentative D call: TRBD2 (5 bases). The CDR3 has 14 amino acids. Germline values: CDR1 LGHDT, CDR2 YNNKEL (reference sequence). The V and J ends lost 2 bases and 2 bases respectively, with 7 bases between them. CDR3 protein: CASSQTRAYNEQFF. In nucleotides, the CDR3 is TGTGCCAGCAGCCAAACTAGGGCCTACAATGAGCAGTTCTTC.

This clonotype was picked up many times. The V call is TRBV6-1, the J call TRBJ2-7; D tentatively fits TRBD1 or TRBD2 (5 bases each). Germline V lookup: CDR1 MNHNS, CDR2 SASEGT. The germline V and J ends were trimmed by 4 bases and 3 bases, with 10 bases remaining between them. CDR3 length equals 13 residues. CDR3 bases: TGTGCCAGCAGTGGACGGGACCTCTACGAGCAGTACTTC. Translated: CASSGRDLYEQYF.

At least ten counts were recorded for this clonotype. The chain combines TRBV5-1 with TRBJ1-4, with D perhaps matching TRBD1 (5 bases). This CDR3 comprises 15 residues. With 4 bases removed from V and 0 bases from J, the gap between germline ends came to 10 bases. Germline V lookup: CDR1 SGHRS, CDR2 YFSETQ. CDR3 residues: CASSPGSATNEKLFF. Written as DNA, the CDR3 is TGCGCCAGCAGCCCAGGGTCCGCAACTAATGAAAAACTGTTTTTT.

The table lists this clonotype with a count of one. CDR3 in DNA: TGTGCCAGCAGCCTCGGGTCAATGGGTGAGCAGTTCTTC. Its translation: CASSLGSMGEQFF. The J gene is TRBJ2-1, the V gene TRBV7-6, with D unresolved. There are 13 residues in the CDR3. Between the trimmed V and J ends, which lost 5 bases and 9 bases, there was a span of 14 bases. The germline V gene encodes CDR1 SGHVS and CDR2 FNYEAQ. The variable domain in full, with the rest retrieved from reference TRBV7-6 and TRBJ2-1, is GAGVSQSPRYKVTKRGQDVALRCDPISGHVSLYWYRQALGQGPEFLTYFNYEAQQDKSGLPNDRFSAERPEGSISTLTIQRTEQRDSAMYRCASSLGSMGEQFFGPGTRLTVL.

This clonotype has ten or more counts. The chain links TRBV12-3 or TRBV12-4 to TRBJ1-5, with D possibly TRBD1 on 5 matching bases. V was pared by 5 bases and J by 2 bases, with 19 bases between. The length of the CDR3 is 17 residues. The CDR3 coding sequence is TGTGCCAGCAGTCAAGGACACCCCCGGTCGGGCAATCAGCCCCAGCATTTT. Amino acids: CASSQGHPRSGNQPQHF.

This clonotype has ten or more counts. The chain couples TRBV25-1 to TRBJ1-6; D gene ambiguous. The CDR3 runs 14 residues. With 4 bases removed from V and 0 bases from J, the gap between germline ends came to 4 bases. Looked up from germline, CDR1 is MGHDK and CDR2 is SYGVNS. CDR3 residues: CASSGDSYNSPLHF. The CDR3 DNA reads TGTGCCAGCAGTGGTGACTCCTATAATTCACCCCTCCACTTT.

Only a few counts were recorded for this clonotype. The V and J genes are TRBV28 and TRBJ2-7; D gene unclear. The CDR3 sequence is 14 residues long. Per the germline V gene, CDR1 is MDHEN and CDR2 is SYDVKM. Trimming took off 2 bases at V and 4 bases at J, with 12 bases between the two ends. For the CDR3, the DNA is TGTGCCAGCAGTTTACCCTCGGCGGCTTACGAGCAGTACTTC. This codes for CASSLPSAAYEQYF.

A note on this clonotype: At one end the junction does not follow the germline gene, possibly because of a read error. The chain links TRBV20-1 to TRBJ1-2, with D possibly TRBD1 on 5 matching bases. This CDR3 has 14 amino acids. In germline, CDR1 is DFQATT, CDR2 SNEGSKA (reference sequence). CDR3 amino acids: CCASGGGALDGYTF. The CDR3 nucleotides read TGCTGTGCTAGCGGTGGGGGAGCGTTAGATGGCTACACCTTC.

This clonotype was seen a handful of times. This chain connects TRBV6-1 to TRBJ2-6; D unclear. The CDR3 has 13 amino acids. V lost 7 bases and J 2 bases, leaving 6 bases between the germline ends. Germline assignment: CDR1 MNHNS and CDR2 SASEGT. The CDR3 here is CASTKAGANVLTF. DNA for the CDR3: TGTGCCAGCACCAAGGCTGGGGCCAACGTCCTGACTTTC.

This clonotype was seen many times. The chain uses TRBV4-3 and TRBJ2-3, with D possibly being TRBD1 (6 bases). Trimming stripped 1 base from V and 6 bases from J, with 11 bases between. This CDR3 contains 14 residues. Germline V CDR1 and CDR2: LGHNA, YSLEER. The chain's CDR3 is CASSQVQGVDTQYF. Here the CDR3 DNA reads TGCGCCAGCAGCCAAGTACAGGGTGTGGATACGCAGTATTTT.

The V gene is TRBV15, the J gene TRBJ2-7; D uncertain. CDR3 length equals 14 residues. The germline gives CDR1 LNHNV, CDR2 YYDKDF (reference sequence). Deletions cut 0 bases from V and 3 bases from J, with 9 bases between. The CDR3 sequence: CATSRELVGYEQYF. In DNA form, the CDR3 reads TGTGCCACCAGCAGAGAGCTAGTAGGCTACGAGCAGTACTTC.

In its sample, this clonotype was seen many times. V gene TRBV20-1 combines with J gene TRBJ2-3, with D possibly being TRBD2 (5 bases). The germline V gene has CDR1 DFQATT and CDR2 SNEGSKA (reference sequence). V was clipped by 8 bases and J by 6 bases, with 21 bases between them. CDR3 length equals 14 residues. The CDR3 is CSPTRRSGVDTQYF. CDR3 nucleotides: TGCAGTCCCACCCGGCGGTCCGGGGTGGATACGCAGTATTTT.

The chain combines TRBV5-1 with TRBJ2-5; D might be TRBD1 (6 bases). In germline, CDR1 is SGHRS, CDR2 YFSETQ. V lost 5 bases and J lost 4, with 15 bases in between. The CDR3 is 14 amino acids. The CDR3 bases are TGCGCCAGCAGTTCAGGGGCACTGGGAGAGACCCAGTACTTC. Protein sequence: CASSSGALGETQYF.

V gene TRBV4-1 combines with J gene TRBJ2-1, with TRBD2 matching 13 bases. CDR1 MGHRA and CDR2 YSYEKL come from the germline V gene. The CDR3 totals 15 residues. Unmatched junction bases numbered 6, after V lost 5 bases and J lost 8 bases. DNA for the CDR3: TGCGCCAGCAGCTCTCACGGACTAGCGGGAGATGAGCAGTTCTTC. It translates to CASSSHGLAGDEQFF.

This clonotype has a count of ten or more. This chain links TRBV4-3 with TRBJ2-1; no clear D gene. CDR3 length equals 15 residues. V was pared by 0 bases and J by 2 bases, with 8 bases between. Germline V lookup: CDR1 LGHNA, CDR2 YSLEER. The CDR3 reads CASSQDRYTYNEQFF. The CDR3 DNA follows: TGCGCCAGCAGCCAAGACAGATATACCTACAATGAGCAGTTCTTC.